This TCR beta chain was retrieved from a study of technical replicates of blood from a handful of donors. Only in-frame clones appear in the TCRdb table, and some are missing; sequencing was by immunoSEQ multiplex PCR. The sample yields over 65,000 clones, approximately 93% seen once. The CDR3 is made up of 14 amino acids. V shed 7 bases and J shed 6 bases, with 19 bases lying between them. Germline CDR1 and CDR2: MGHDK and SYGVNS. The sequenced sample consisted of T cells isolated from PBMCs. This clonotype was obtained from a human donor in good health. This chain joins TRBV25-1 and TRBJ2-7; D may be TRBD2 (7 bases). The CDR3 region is CASTEAGAEGEQYF. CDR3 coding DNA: TGTGCCAGCACCGAGGCGGGGGCCGAGGGCGAGCAGTACTTC.